This TCR beta chain was sequenced in a study of shared clonotypes between healthy human individuals (dated by TCRdb to about 2020). Some background on the complete study: Three men and two women, aged 18 to 49 years, made up the cohort. Per donor, three plates each were used for CD4 naive and CD4 memory, two for CD8 naive, and one for CD8 memory. To increase sequencing depth and limit assay-specific biases, different laboratories used diverse techniques to prepare libraries and sequence TCR repertoires. To estimate repertoire size and how much clonotypes are shared between individuals, the study performed deep sequencing of blood TCR repertoires from a few healthy adults. Per donor, leukapheresis produced somewhere between about 0.8 and 9 billion PBMCs. What the study reported, not specific to this receptor: Sampling was limited to blood, and TCR repertoires in tissue likely differ from TCR repertoires in blood. Higher generation probabilities were observed for clonotypes shared by all four sorted-subset donors than for non-shared clonotypes. Incomplete sequencing was indicated by rarefaction of sorted-subset datasets, despite the large sequencing depth. Estimated clonotype richness was generally larger for naive than for memory subsets. Across a few donors, 5% to 6% of naive CD4, roughly 3.4% of naive CD8, about 2.3% of memory CD4, and around 0.4% of memory CD8 clonotypes were shared. The small number of donors limited the genetic and exposure-history diversity represented. Pairwise subsampling indicated that sequencing depth was expected to affect the degree of clonotype sharing among donors.

Sequences SGDLS (CDR1) and YYNGEE (CDR2) are obtained from the germline V gene. V is shortened by 2 bases, J by 0 bases, and the region joining them spans 13 bases. Including the terminal cysteine and phenylalanine, the CDR3 comprises 16 residues. Just CDR3 DNA is preserved here, 48 bases in frame from base 1. Regarding this clone: No cognate antigen has been identified for it. One base away there is no much larger clone; base qualities are not given.

The donors were healthy, HIV-negative adults who had no recently reported acute infections or vaccinations. Every donor was a Caucasian adult residing in Nashville, Tennessee, USA. CD4+ T cells were enriched by magnetic negative selection, after which naive cells were positively selected on CD45RA and the negative fraction was taken as the memory subset. After blood collection by leukapheresis, PBMCs were isolated using Ficoll-Histopaque density gradient centrifugation and then cryopreserved in the vapor phase of liquid nitrogen. Purity and quantity of every magnetically sorted T cell population were checked by analytical flow cytometry. Genomic DNA was isolated from each sorted fraction and quantified by UV absorbance on a Nanodrop 2000c. TCR CDR3 regions were amplified from genomic DNA by multiplex PCR using the deep immunoSEQ assay. Extracted genomic DNA from each cell subset was spread evenly across all wells of several immunoSEQ 96-well plates, with each plate serving as a replicate. For sorted subsets, around 200 ng genomic DNA, equal to tens of thousands of T cell genomes, was loaded into each replicate PCR. The purified libraries were quantified using a Qubit 3.0 fluorometer, sized with a Bioanalyzer 2100, and then quantified again using the KAPA Library Quantification kit. A separate single-read 150-cycle Illumina NextSeq 550 flow cell was used to sequence each immunoSEQ 96-well plate. From the authors' description of their analysis: Because the immunoSEQ output included only junctional sequences and no quality scores, the filtering could not be the same as the filtering used for full-length reads. To assign V/J genes and CDR3, sequences were annotated using PyIR, a Python wrapper for IgBLAST v1.9, with IMGT germline references. Reads with weak V/J assignments (E-value above 1e-6), missing CDR3, stop codons, out-of-frame junctions, or ambiguous translated residues were removed. V3J clonotypes were defined as sequences sharing an identical inferred V gene, J gene, and CDR3 amino acid sequence. To compute the percentage overlap between repertoires, the number of shared unique clonotypes was divided by the size of the smaller repertoire. RTK rarefaction, the Chao1 estimator, and Recon v2.1 estimates of unobserved clonotypes were used to assess repertoire richness. Generation probabilities were computed with OLGA for all TCRbeta clonotypes obtained by the gDNA method from four donors. TCRdb retrieved this table from immuneACCESS and kept in-frame rearrangements only. Not all clones are present; in checked studies, unresolved V genes account for under half, and no reason is known for the remainder. That table gives V, J and clone size, and the DNA gave D and trimming. For this sample the table gives a few million clones, of which approximately 94% were detected only once. The ten top clones hold less than 0.15% of the sample.

The source material was naive CD4+ T cells sorted from blood. The cell subset or site label of this sample denotes: CD45RA+ positively selected. This receptor was taken from a man between 18 and 35 years old in good health. The chain is assembled from TRBV9 and TRBJ2-3; a tentative D call is TRBD1 (6 bases match). The CDR3 region reads CASSVYRDPSTDTQYF. The nucleotide sequence is TGTGCCAGCAGCGTCTACAGGGACCCTAGCACAGATACGCAGTATTTT.